This section outlines one T cell receptor beta chain sequence together with its context. Its antigen is currently unknown. The sample belongs to a study of T cell clusters in autoimmune cytopenias. One tube held mixed TRB-A and TRB-B primer pools for touch-down PCR. From the multiplex PCR reads, TCRdb lists one entry per CDR3 protein and no DNA. This sample's table reports almost 15,000 distinct CDR3 sequences. TRB was amplified from around 0.25 ug of peripheral blood genomic DNA per sample. Study findings and constraints: Primary autoimmune cytopenia patients appeared to lack physiological T cell clusters present in healthy donors.

Material: peripheral blood. The source of this sequence is a human donor with an autoimmune cytopenia or autoimmune hepatitis (not recorded which).

The CDR3 sequence is CASSPDRQESYEQYF. The gene calls are TRBV27 and TRBJ2-7; TCRdb's D gene call, TRBD1, goes unchecked for lack of DNA. The germline gives CDR1 MNHEY, CDR2 SMNVEV (reference sequence). CDR3 length equals 15 residues.